This T cell receptor beta chain was recovered during a study of blood T cell repertoires in COVID-19. Authors' processing steps: Estimated nucleated cell counts came from reference gene primer amplification. Profiled with immunoSEQ multiplex PCR; TCRdb holds only in-frame clones, not every one. Clone size and V and J calls were adopted from that table, with D and trimming inferred from the DNA. The sample holds around 65,000 clones, 75% to 85% seen once. The CDR3 contains 14 residues. The J segment lost 4 bases and the V segment lost 4 bases, leaving 5 bases of the junction unmatched. CDR1 and CDR2 from the germline V gene are SNHLY and FYNNEI.

The chain combines TRBV2 with TRBJ2-3; 7 bases match TRBD1. Material: peripheral blood. The source of this sequence is a human donor in a cohort sampled during active COVID-19. In DNA form, the CDR3 reads TGTGCCAGCAGTGTGGGACAGTTTCCAGATACGCAGTATTTT. This encodes CASSVGQFPDTQYF.